This T cell receptor (beta chain) originates from a study of T cell responses to AZD1222 COVID-19 vaccine. The CDR3 has 17 amino acids. Germline CDR1 reads MNHNY; CDR2 reads SVGAGI (reference sequence). The V gene lost 6 bases and the J gene lost 0 bases, with 21 bases spanning the gap. Concerning this clone: Its antigen is undetermined.

Study-level points and caveats: Only a handful of AZD1222 recipients tested seropositive at baseline. There were repertoire samples only from the period after the peak T cell response.

TCRdb's table, derived via immunoSEQ multiplex PCR, lists solely in-frame clones and lacks some. Of over 130,000 clones in the sample, roughly 89% were seen once. Sequences were derived from peripheral blood, sampled on day 0 of AZD1222 vaccination. This chain uses TRBV6-6 with TRBJ2-7; D uncertain. This receptor was identified in an adult in good health. For the CDR3, the DNA is TGTGCCAGCAGCCGAGATGGTCGGGCATTTAGCTCCTACGAGCAGTACTTC. It is translated as CASSRDGRAFSSYEQYF.